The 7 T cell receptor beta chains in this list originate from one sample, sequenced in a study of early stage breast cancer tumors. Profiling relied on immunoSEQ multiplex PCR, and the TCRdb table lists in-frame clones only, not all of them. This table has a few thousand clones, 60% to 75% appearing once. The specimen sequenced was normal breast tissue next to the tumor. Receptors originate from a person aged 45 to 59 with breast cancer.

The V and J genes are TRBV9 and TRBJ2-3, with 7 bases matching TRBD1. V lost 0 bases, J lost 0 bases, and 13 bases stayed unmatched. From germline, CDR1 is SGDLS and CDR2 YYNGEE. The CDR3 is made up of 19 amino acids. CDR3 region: CASSVGTGVPRRSTDTQYF. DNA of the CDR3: TGTGCCAGCAGCGTAGGGACAGGCGTCCCTCGGCGGAGCACAGATACGCAGTATTTT.

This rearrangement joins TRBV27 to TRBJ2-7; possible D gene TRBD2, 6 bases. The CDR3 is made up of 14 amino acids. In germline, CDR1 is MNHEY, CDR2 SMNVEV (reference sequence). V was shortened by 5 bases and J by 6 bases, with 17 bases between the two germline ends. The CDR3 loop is CASSPIGGGVEQYF. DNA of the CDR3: TGTGCCAGCAGTCCGATAGGTGGAGGGGTCGAGCAGTACTTC.

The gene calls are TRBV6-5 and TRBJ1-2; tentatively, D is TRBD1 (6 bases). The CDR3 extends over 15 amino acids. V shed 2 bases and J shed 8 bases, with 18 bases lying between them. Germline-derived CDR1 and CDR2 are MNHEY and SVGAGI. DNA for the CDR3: TGTGCCAGCAGTTACGGCAGGGGATTCAGAGTAGGCTACACCTTC. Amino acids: CASSYGRGFRVGYTF.

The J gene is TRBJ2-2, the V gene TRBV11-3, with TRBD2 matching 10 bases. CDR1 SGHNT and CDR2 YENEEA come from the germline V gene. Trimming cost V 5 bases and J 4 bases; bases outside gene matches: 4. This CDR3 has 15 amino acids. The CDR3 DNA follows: TGTGCCAGCAGCCCTCGGACTAGCGGCACCGGGGAGCTGTTTTTT. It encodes CASSPRTSGTGELFF.

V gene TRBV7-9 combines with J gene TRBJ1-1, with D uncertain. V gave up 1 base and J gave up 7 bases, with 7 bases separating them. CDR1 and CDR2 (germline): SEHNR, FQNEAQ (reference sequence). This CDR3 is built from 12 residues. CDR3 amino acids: CASSLDRIEAFF. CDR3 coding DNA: TGTGCCAGCAGCTTAGATAGGATTGAAGCTTTCTTT.

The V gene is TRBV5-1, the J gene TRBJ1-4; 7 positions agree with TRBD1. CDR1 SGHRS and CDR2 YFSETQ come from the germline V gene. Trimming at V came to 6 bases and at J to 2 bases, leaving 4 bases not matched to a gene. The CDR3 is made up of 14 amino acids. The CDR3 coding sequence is TGCGCCAGCAAAACACAGGGGACTAATGAAAAACTGTTTTTT. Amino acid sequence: CASKTQGTNEKLFF.

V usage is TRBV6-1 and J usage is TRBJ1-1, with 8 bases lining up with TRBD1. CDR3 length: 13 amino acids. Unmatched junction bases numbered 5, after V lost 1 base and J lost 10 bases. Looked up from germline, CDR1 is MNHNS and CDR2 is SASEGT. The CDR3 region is CASSEEGQGAAFF. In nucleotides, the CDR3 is TGTGCCAGCAGTGAAGAGGGGCAGGGGGCAGCTTTCTTT.